The clone carrying this T cell receptor (beta chain) was counted a few times. No antigen is known for it. Data came from immunoSEQ multiplex PCR; TCRdb stores just in-frame clones and leaves some out. This repertoire shows fewer than 70,000 clones, about 83% found once; its top ten account for 3.4%. These data originate in a study of early stage breast cancer tumors. The study's findings and limits: Chain pairing and CD4, CD8 or FOXP3 expression were not captured. Comparing each tissue with blood distinguished tumor from normal in about 90% of the 16 patients.

This CDR3 region has 12 residues. The ends were cut back, 6 bases at V and 6 bases at J, with 9 bases in the middle. CDR1 and CDR2 from the germline V gene are MNHEY and SVGAGI. Specimen: blood. The receptor comes from a person aged 30-39 years with breast cancer. This chain uses TRBV6-5 with TRBJ2-1; D is undetermined. The CDR3 DNA sequence: TGTGCCAGCAGCCCCCGTATCAATGAGCAGTTCTTC. It encodes CASSPRINEQFF.